The 23 T cell receptor beta chains given below trace back to one sample, sequenced in a study of PD-1 blockade in classical Hodgkin lymphoma (dated by TCRdb to 2018 to 2020). The library was prepared using the immunoSEQ multiplex PCR assay. The table was pulled from immuneACCESS by TCRdb, which kept in-frame rearrangements only. Such tables lose some clones; where checked, under half of the loss comes from unresolved V genes, and the rest has no known cause. For this sample the table gives approximately 38,000 clones, of which about three quarters were detected only once. The ten largest clones represent 9.8% of the sample. Interpreted using the paper, the time point label stands for: cycle 4 day 1 (C4D1), after more than five weeks of nivolumab. Relapse after autologous stem cell transplantation had occurred in all trial patients, and cohorts A, B and C were distinguished by prior brentuximab vedotin exposure.

Sequenced material: peripheral blood mononuclear cells (PBMCs), taken before the fourth cycle of nivolumab. Receptors originate from a human donor with classical Hodgkin lymphoma.

CDR3: CASSLGAGAHTGELFF. In DNA, the CDR3 is TGTGCCAGCAGCTTAGGAGCGGGGGCGCACACCGGGGAGCTGTTTTTT. The V and J genes are TRBV7-2 and TRBJ2-2; TRBD2 matches at 8 bases. V shed 1 base, J shed 3 bases, and the junction held 4 bases outside the gene matches. Per the germline V gene, CDR1 is SGHTA and CDR2 is FQGNSA. The CDR3 extends over 16 amino acids.

CDR3 region: CASSYSGTGYEQYF. CDR3 nucleotide sequence: TGTGCCAGCAGTTACTCCGGGACAGGTTACGAGCAGTACTTC. The V call is TRBV6-6, the J call TRBJ2-7, with 8 bases fitting TRBD1. The J segment lost 4 bases and the V segment lost 0 bases, leaving 2 bases of the junction unmatched. The CDR3 is 14 amino acids. Looked up from germline, CDR1 is MNHNY and CDR2 is SVGAGI (reference sequence).

In its sample, this clone ranks as medium-sized. The chain employs TRBV5-1 and TRBJ1-2; D gene unclear. Germline CDR1 is SGHRS and CDR2 is YFSETQ. CDR3 length: 14 residues. The V end lost 0 bases, the J end lost 8 bases, and 14 bases lay between the germline ends. The CDR3 bases are TGCGCCAGCAGCTTGGGAGAGATTCGCTTCGGCTACACCTTC. Amino acid sequence: CASSLGEIRFGYTF.

The chain joins TRBV6-1 to TRBJ2-7; perhaps TRBD1 as D (6 bases). The CDR3 spans 15 residues. The germline V gene has CDR1 MNHNS and CDR2 SASEGT. V lost 0 bases and J 2 bases, leaving 11 bases between the germline ends. The CDR3 region is CASSEASDSTYEQYF. The CDR3 region has the DNA TGTGCCAGCAGTGAAGCGTCGGACAGTACCTACGAGCAGTACTTC.

V gene TRBV18 combines with J gene TRBJ1-2; D gene unclear. The germline gives CDR1 KGHSH, CDR2 LQKENI. V lost 3 bases, J lost 0 bases, and 11 bases lay in between. The CDR3 has 15 amino acids. CDR3 amino acids: CASSPRAEANYGYTF. The CDR3 nucleotides are TGTGCCAGCTCACCCCGGGCAGAAGCTAACTATGGCTACACCTTC.

The chain joins TRBV7-9 to TRBJ2-7; no firm D call. Trimming stripped 3 bases from V and 7 bases from J, with 10 bases between. From germline, CDR1 is SEHNR and CDR2 FQNEAQ (reference sequence). This CDR3 spans 12 amino acids. The chain's CDR3 is CASSLGGREQYF. CDR3 bases: TGTGCCAGCAGCTTGGGTGGTAGGGAGCAGTACTTC.

The chain combines TRBV7-9 with TRBJ1-4, with no clear D. Germline CDR1 reads SEHNR; CDR2 reads FQNEAQ (reference sequence). There are 15 residues in the CDR3. V was shortened by 5 bases and J by 0 bases, with 10 bases between the two germline ends. For the CDR3, the DNA is TGTGCCAGCAGCCAATGGACTACAACTAATGAAAAACTGTTTTTT. Protein product: CASSQWTTTNEKLFF.

The chain joins TRBV6-4 to TRBJ2-1, with 10 nucleotides matching TRBD2. Germline assignment: CDR1 MRHNA and CDR2 SNTAGT. The CDR3 is made up of 16 amino acids. With V trimmed by 0 bases and J by 3 bases, 2 bases remained unmatched. Written as DNA, the CDR3 is TGTGCCAGCAGTGACTCCGCTAGCGGGGGCTACAATGAGCAGTTCTTC. This encodes CASSDSASGGYNEQFF.

V is TRBV4-2 and J is TRBJ2-1, with 12 bases aligning to TRBD2. Germline V lookup: CDR1 LGHNA, CDR2 YNFKEQ. V dropped 4 bases and J dropped 6; count of bases not matched to a gene: 7. The CDR3 sequence is 16 residues long. CDR3 nucleotides: TGTGCCAGCAGCCCGCTAGCGGGGGGGCCTCTCAATGAGCAGTTCTTC. It encodes CASSPLAGGPLNEQFF.

The genes are TRBV5-4 and TRBJ2-3; 7 nucleotides agree with TRBD1. J was trimmed by 12 bases and V by 9 bases; bases with no gene match: 13. The length of the CDR3 is 12 residues. Germline CDR1 is SGHNT and CDR2 is YYREEE (reference sequence). Here the CDR3 DNA reads TGTGCCACCCAAGGACCCGACAGGGATCAGTATTTT. Amino acid sequence: CATQGPDRDQYF.

The chain combines TRBV2 with TRBJ1-4, with D maybe TRBD1 (5 bases). Germline CDR1 and CDR2: SNHLY and FYNNEI. V was shortened by 4 bases and J by 5 bases, with 11 bases between the two germline ends. The CDR3 loop spans 14 amino acids. CDR3: CASSGGGGNEKLFF. DNA for the CDR3: TGTGCCAGCAGTGGGGGCGGTGGGAATGAAAAACTGTTTTTT.

V gene TRBV19 combines with J gene TRBJ1-2; the D is unclear. Germline V lookup: CDR1 LNHDA, CDR2 SQIVND (reference sequence). CDR3 length: 11 residues. Trimming cost V 3 bases and J 5 bases, with 4 bases left between them. Here the CDR3 reads CASSIQYGYTF. The DNA for the CDR3 is TGTGCCAGTAGTATTCAATATGGCTACACCTTC.

V gene TRBV7-6 combines with J gene TRBJ2-5; 7 nucleotides line up with TRBD2. The V and J ends lost 2 bases and 2 bases, in that order; junction bases with no gene match: 5. The V gene's germline CDR1 is SGHVS and CDR2 FNYEAQ. CDR3 length: 15 residues. The CDR3 reads CASSLNLAAQETQYF. CDR3 in DNA: TGTGCCAGCAGCTTAAACCTAGCGGCACAAGAGACCCAGTACTTC.

The chain is built from TRBV6-5 and TRBJ1-1; possible D gene TRBD1, 6 bases. Germline CDR1 is MNHEY and CDR2 is SVGAGI. The CDR3 contains 16 residues. Trimming removed 0 bases from V and 1 base from J, with 12 bases in between. This CDR3 is CASSYSLQGGNTEAFF. As DNA, the CDR3 is TGTGCCAGCAGTTACTCGTTACAGGGCGGGAACACTGAAGCTTTCTTT.

The CDR3 is CASSPSAGPLYEQYF. The CDR3 bases are TGTGCCAGCAGTCCCAGTGCAGGCCCACTCTACGAGCAGTACTTC. This chain joins TRBV6-5 and TRBJ2-7; D not resolved. Germline-derived CDR1 and CDR2 are MNHEY and SVGAGI. CDR3 size: 15 residues. V lost 5 bases and J lost 3, with 17 bases in between.

The chain employs TRBV4-2 and TRBJ1-2, with 11 bases matching TRBD1. This CDR3 contains 15 residues. Trimming cost V 0 bases and J 7 bases; bases outside gene matches: 4. From germline, CDR1 is LGHNA and CDR2 YNFKEQ. The CDR3 bases are TGTGCCAGCAGCCAAGATGTGGGACAGGGGGGTGGCTACACCTTC. This encodes CASSQDVGQGGGYTF.

This sequence joins TRBV7-3 and TRBJ2-5, with D uncertain. Germline V gives CDR1 SGHTA, CDR2 FQGTGA. Trimming removed 2 bases from V and 7 bases from J, with 5 bases in between. The CDR3 totals 11 residues. The CDR3 sequence: CASSLVRTQYF. CDR3 DNA sequence: TGTGCCAGCAGCTTAGTGAGGACCCAGTACTTC.

The rearrangement joins TRBV6-5 to TRBJ2-7; D is unclear. In germline, CDR1 is MNHEY, CDR2 SVGAGI. The CDR3 runs to 12 residues. The V end lost 5 bases, the J end lost 9 bases, and 14 bases lay between the germline ends. CDR3 protein: CASSTTSGAQYF. The CDR3, as DNA: TGTGCCAGCAGTACCACCTCGGGTGCGCAGTACTTC.

This clone was counted a few times. This sequence joins TRBV6-5 and TRBJ2-7, with 8 nucleotides matching TRBD2. The germline V gene has CDR1 MNHEY and CDR2 SVGAGI. This CDR3 region has 16 residues. The trim removed 0 bases at V and 1 base at J, leaving 5 bases unmatched. CDR3 sequence: CASSYSTGGVSYEQYF. CDR3 nucleotides: TGTGCCAGCAGTTACTCGACGGGGGGGGTATCCTACGAGCAGTACTTC.

This clone has only a few counts. The chain combines TRBV5-1 with TRBJ1-2; 7 bases match TRBD1. CDR1 is SGHRS, CDR2 YFSETQ, per germline. V gave up 0 bases and J gave up 5 bases; unmatched junction bases: 1. This CDR3 is built from 13 residues. This chain's CDR3 is CASSLDRGYGYTF. The DNA of the CDR3 is TGCGCCAGCAGCTTGGACAGGGGATATGGCTACACCTTC.

Points on this clone: The junction does not match germline at one end; this may be a read error. V usage is TRBV5-1 and J usage is TRBJ2-7; D perhaps matches TRBD2 (6 bases). The germline V gene encodes CDR1 SGHRS and CDR2 YFSETQ. The CDR3 runs to 13 residues. The CDR3 sequence: CAGSLSGGREQYF. DNA of the CDR3: TGCGCCGGCAGCTTATCCGGGGGACGCGAGCAGTACTTC.

The V gene is TRBV19, the J gene TRBJ2-7; 7 bases match TRBD1. V dropped 7 bases and J dropped 5; count of bases not matched to a gene: 11. There are 14 residues in the CDR3. Per germline, CDR1 LNHDA and CDR2 SQIVND (reference sequence). The CDR3 region has the DNA TGTGCCAGTACACAACCGGGACAGCAAAACGAGCAGTACTTC. Its protein is CASTQPGQQNEQYF.

This rearrangement joins TRBV7-9 to TRBJ1-4; no clear D gene. V lost 5 bases to trimming and J lost 0 bases, with 1 base between them. The CDR3 extends over 12 amino acids. Germline-derived CDR1 and CDR2 are SEHNR and FQNEAQ (reference sequence). CDR3: CASSPTNEKLFF. CDR3 bases: TGTGCCAGCAGCCCAACTAATGAAAAACTGTTTTTT.